The 5 T cell receptor beta chains presented below share a single source sample, sequenced in a study of cytomegalovirus exposure and HLA in healthy donors. PCR used 60 Vbeta primers and 13 Jbeta primers. Generated by immunoSEQ multiplex PCR, the TCRdb table keeps only in-frame clones and is missing some. The data hold around 250,000 clones, with about nine tenths observed a single time. The source material was PBMCs. These receptor sequences come from a girl aged 2-15 years in good health and CMV-seronegative.

V usage is TRBV5-5 and J usage is TRBJ2-7; D gene uncertain. Looked up from germline, CDR1 is SGHKS and CDR2 is YYEKEE (reference sequence). The CDR3 loop spans 14 amino acids. Trimming left V 4 bases short and J 3 bases short, with 14 bases between. CDR3 in amino acids: CASSPPMLSYEQYF. As DNA, the CDR3 is TGTGCCAGCAGCCCCCCGATGCTAAGCTACGAGCAGTACTTC.

This rearrangement joins TRBV7-9 to TRBJ2-7, with a possible D match to TRBD2 (6 bases). The CDR3 has 15 amino acids. Looked up from germline, CDR1 is SEHNR and CDR2 is FQNEAQ (reference sequence). Trimming stripped 6 bases from V and 5 bases from J, with 20 bases between. For the CDR3, the DNA is TGTGCCAGCAGTTACCCTCGGGCGGCTAGCGACGAGCAGTACTTC. This codes for CASSYPRAASDEQYF. Combining the CDR3 with reference TRBV7-9 and TRBJ2-7 gives the whole variable domain DTGVSQNPRHKITKRGQNVTFRCDPISEHNRLYWYRQTLGQGPEFLTYFQNEAQLEKSRLLSDRFSAERPKGSFSTLEIQRTEQGDSAMYLCASSYPRAASDEQYFGPGTRLTVT.

This chain's CDR3 is CASSLERYTEAFF. The CDR3 bases are TGCGCCAGCAGCTTGGAGAGATATACTGAAGCTTTCTTT. J is TRBJ1-1 and V is TRBV5-1; D ambiguous. This CDR3 spans 13 amino acids. In germline, CDR1 is SGHRS, CDR2 YFSETQ. The V end was cut by 0 bases, the J end by 5 bases, with 8 bases between.

The V gene is TRBV27, the J gene TRBJ2-3; D is unresolved. The CDR3 is 15 amino acids. Germline V gene lookup returns CDR1 MNHEY and CDR2 SMNVEV (reference sequence). V lost 1 base to trimming and J lost 0 bases, with 8 bases between them. The CDR3 DNA follows: TGTGCCAGCAGTTTATTTCTCCGGAGCACAGATACGCAGTATTTT. Translating gives CASSLFLRSTDTQYF.

V gene TRBV28 combines with J gene TRBJ1-5; possible D gene TRBD1, 6 bases. Germline V gene data show CDR1 as MDHEN and CDR2 as SYDVKM. With 3 bases removed from V and 0 bases from J, the gap between germline ends came to 12 bases. This CDR3 has 16 amino acids. CDR3: CASSLPRGYSNQPQHF. The DNA for the CDR3 is TGTGCCAGCAGTTTGCCCAGGGGTTATAGCAATCAGCCCCAGCATTTT.